This T cell receptor (beta chain) was captured in a study of T cells in Graves' hyperthyroidism and ophthalmopathy. Regions amplified from RNA transcripts were the TCR beta CDR3 regions. TCR CDR3 underwent first-round RT-PCR with the HTBI primer set. TCRdb reprocessed the multiplex PCR reads with MiXCR, giving one entry per CDR3 protein. The sample records about 690,000 distinct CDR3 sequences, 15% to 20% being singletons. This clonotype showed up just a few times. The CDR3 consists of 16 residues. With 1 base clipped from V and 8 bases from J, the junction kept 10 bases outside the gene matches. Germline CDR1 LNHDA, CDR2 SQIVND (reference sequence).

The material sequenced was blood. The chain has TRBV19 and TRBJ2-1; 8 bases fit TRBD2. The sequence was collected from a middle-aged man with Graves' hyperthyroidism. As DNA, the CDR3 is TGTGCCAGTAGTATAGGCGGACTAGCATTTTTTCATGAGCAGTTCTTC. Translation gives CASSIGGLAFFHEQFF.